A single sample is the source of the 18 T cell receptor beta chains below, sequenced in a study of monozygotic twins with inflammatory bowel disease. Following a re-call of the 5' RACE reads, TCRdb has one entry per CDR3 protein and lacks DNA. This table lists about 160,000 distinct CDR3 sequences. The specimen sequenced was blood. The receptors come from a human donor with ulcerative colitis or Crohn's disease, or a healthy co-twin of an affected twin (not recorded which).

The genes are TRBV20-1 and TRBJ1-2; the TCRdb D gene call, TRBD1, has no DNA to confirm it. The CDR3 contains 13 residues. The germline gives CDR1 DFQATT, CDR2 SNEGSKA (reference sequence). The chain's CDR3 is CSARAGQGYGYTF.

The chain joins TRBV14 to TRBJ1-6; with no DNA, the TCRdb D assignment of TRBD1 cannot be verified. The germline CDR1 and CDR2 sequences are SGHDN and FVKESK. This CDR3 region has 14 residues. The CDR3 protein is CASSQARGSSPLHF.

The chain has TRBV5-1 and TRBJ2-5; the TRBD1 assignment by TCRdb is unverifiable without DNA. Germline loops: CDR1 SGHRS, CDR2 YFSETQ. There are 13 residues in the CDR3. The chain's CDR3 is CASTIQGQETQYF.

The chain is built from TRBV18 and TRBJ2-1; TCRdb selects TRBD2, and the lack of DNA leaves this call unchecked. Per germline, CDR1 KGHSH and CDR2 LQKENI. CDR3 length equals 15 residues. The CDR3 reads CASSLPGVDGGEQFF.

The chain has TRBV10-2 and TRBJ2-7; TCRdb proposes TRBD2, but this gene call is untestable without DNA. The CDR3 length is 13 residues. Per the germline V gene, CDR1 is WSHSY and CDR2 is SAAADI. The CDR3 reads CASKENYAGEQYF.

The rearrangement uses TRBV28 and TRBJ1-5. This CDR3 comprises 14 residues. CDR1 is MDHEN, CDR2 SYDVKM, per germline. The CDR3 loop reads CASSWTASNQPQHF. Full variable domain (outside the CDR3, taken from reference TRBV28 and TRBJ1-5): DVKVTQSSRYLVKRTGEKVFLECVQDMDHENMFWYRQDPGLGLRLIYFSYDVKMKEKGDIPEGYSVSREKKERFSLILESASTNQTSMYLCASSWTASNQPQHFGDGTRLSIL.

The rearrangement uses TRBV29-1 and TRBJ2-7; TCRdb gives TRBD2 as the D gene, but with no DNA this cannot be confirmed. Germline CDR1 SQVTM, CDR2 ANQGSEA. This CDR3 has 13 residues. The CDR3 loop is CSAEPSGSDEQYF.

The gene calls are TRBV28 and TRBJ1-3. The CDR3 spans 13 residues. CDR1 MDHEN and CDR2 SYDVKM come from the germline V gene. The CDR3 sequence: CASIRGSGNTIYF. The whole variable domain, remainder taken from reference TRBV28 and TRBJ1-3, is DVKVTQSSRYLVKRTGEKVFLECVQDMDHENMFWYRQDPGLGLRLIYFSYDVKMKEKGDIPEGYSVSREKKERFSLILESASTNQTSMYLCASIRGSGNTIYFGEGSWLTVV.

V and J are TRBV5-1 and TRBJ2-2; TCRdb's D call of TRBD2 is untestable without DNA. CDR1 SGHRS and CDR2 YFSETQ come from the germline V gene. The CDR3 is 13 residues long. The CDR3 reads CASSRDSTGELFF.

V gene TRBV7-6 combines with J gene TRBJ1-5; TCRdb's D call of TRBD1 is untestable without DNA. CDR1 and CDR2 (germline): SGHVS, FNYEAQ. There are 16 residues in the CDR3. The chain's CDR3 is CASSALQGSGNQPQHF.

The chain is built from TRBV12-3 or TRBV12-4 and TRBJ2-3; TCRdb indicates TRBD1, and absent DNA this call remains unverified. This CDR3 spans 15 amino acids. CDR3 loop: CASSFRQGGTDTQYF.

The V call is TRBV30, the J call TRBJ2-3; TCRdb proposes TRBD2, but this gene call is untestable without DNA. Looked up from germline, CDR1 is GTSNPN and CDR2 is SVGIG (reference sequence). This CDR3 has 15 residues. The CDR3 region is CAWSRLAGVSDTQYF.

The chain combines TRBV9 with TRBJ2-3; checking the TCRdb D call of TRBD1 is not possible without DNA. CDR1 is SGDLS and CDR2 is YYNGEE in the germline V gene. CDR3 length: 16 amino acids. CDR3 sequence reads: CASSVVPGQGADTQYF.

V gene TRBV7-2 combines with J gene TRBJ2-2; TCRdb indicates TRBD1, and absent DNA this call remains unverified. CDR3 size: 17 residues. Germline values: CDR1 SGHTA, CDR2 FQGNSA. CDR3 sequence: CASSLTRTGSASGELFF.

The rearrangement links TRBV15 to TRBJ2-1; the D call from TCRdb, TRBD1, cannot be confirmed without DNA. The CDR3 spans 15 residues. Germline lookup yields CDR1 LNHNV and CDR2 YYDKDF (reference sequence). CDR3 in amino acids: CATSRDVGQNNEQFF. Based on the CDR3 plus reference TRBV15 and TRBJ2-1, the full variable domain is DAMVIQNPRYQVTQFGKPVTLSCSQTLNHNVMYWYQQKSSQAPKLLFHYYDKDFNNEADTPDNFQSRRPNTSFCFLDIRSPGLGDTAMYLCATSRDVGQNNEQFFGPGTRLTVL.

The rearrangement joins TRBV19 to TRBJ2-1; TCRdb names TRBD2, which stays unverified in the absence of DNA. The CDR3 is made up of 17 amino acids. Germline CDR1 and CDR2: LNHDA and SQIVND (reference sequence). The CDR3 spells CASSTVGRELAYNEQFF.

The J gene is TRBJ2-1, the V gene TRBV7-2; TCRdb names TRBD2, which stays unverified in the absence of DNA. The germline CDR1 and CDR2 sequences are SGHTA and FQGNSA. There are 17 residues in the CDR3. CDR3 sequence: CASSLLPGLAGGNEQFF. Full variable domain (outside the CDR3, taken from reference TRBV7-2 and TRBJ2-1): GAGVSQSPSNKVTEKGKDVELRCDPISGHTALYWYRQSLGQGLEFLIYFQGNSAPDKSGLPSDRFSAERTGGSVSTLTIQRTQQEDSAVYLCASSLLPGLAGGNEQFFGPGTRLTVL.

The chain links TRBV3-1 to TRBJ1-5; the TRBD1 assignment by TCRdb is unverifiable without DNA. The germline V gene has CDR1 LGHDT and CDR2 YNNKEL (reference sequence). This CDR3 comprises 17 residues. The CDR3 region is CASSQARTTGSNQPQHF. Full variable domain (remainder filled in from reference TRBV3-1 and TRBJ1-5): DTAVSQTPKYLVTQMGNDKSIKCEQNLGHDTMYWYKQDSKKFLKIMFSYNNKELIINETVPNRFSPKSPDKAHLNLHINSLELGDSAVYFCASSQARTTGSNQPQHFGDGTRLSIL.